This record covers a single T cell receptor beta chain. This clone is medium-sized (0.01 to 0.1%) in terms of sample share. It lacks a known antigen. Per-base quality was not reported, and no clone a single base away is much larger than it. This sample was taken from a study of T cells in lung cancer brain metastases (dated by TCRdb to about 2018). Context from the whole study: Most of the roughly 20 patients had a history of tobacco use, with a median of about 36 pack-years. DNA integrity number averaged approximately 4 in both primary and metastatic specimens, with no significant difference between sites. A median interval of about 340 days was observed between acquisition of the primary and brain metastasis specimens. A median age at first diagnosis of about 53 years was recorded for the patients, of whom roughly 9 were male and 11 were female. About 90% of the 20 patients received no interval therapy between primary and metastasis resection. A cohort of around 20 patients was included, from whom 40 specimens were contributed, with one primary lung lesion and one brain metastasis obtained from each patient. In this study, the TCR beta CDR3 repertoires of fully resected primary non-small cell lung cancers were compared with those of paired brain metastases.

What the research found in general, with its limitations: The ten most abundant clones accounted for a significantly larger fraction of the repertoire in brain metastases than in primaries, which suggests clonal expansion. Effects of preoperative corticosteroids on T cell infiltration in brain metastases could not be controlled. Most clones were found to be lesion-specific, and limited overlap was observed between paired lesions (mean Morisita index 0.23). DNA fragmentation in the FFPE samples may have kept the complete infiltrating T cell repertoire from being retrieved. Compared with their paired primaries, brain metastases had significantly fewer unique productive clones (median about 1,600 versus 5,000).

Trimming removed 0 bases from V and 4 bases from J, leaving 15 bases between the germline ends. There are 16 amino acids in the CDR3, from cysteine to phenylalanine inclusive. Of all the DNA, just the CDR3 is kept, 48 bases in frame from base 1. The germline V gene supplies CDR1 LGHNA and CDR2 YSLEER. Patients had resection for either synchronous oligometastatic disease or delayed recurrence of a solitary brain metastasis. To avoid including cancers other than NSCLC, any patient with a history of multiple malignancies was excluded. Tumor areas were macrodissected from about 5 deparaffinized roughly 10 um unstained sections under guidance from marked H&E slides. Every specimen was formalin-fixed and paraffin-embedded (FFPE). The AllPrep DNA/RNA FFPE Kit was used to extract genomic DNA. Between about 2 and 5 ug genomic DNA was input per sample, and equal DNA input was given to paired samples. TCR beta libraries were built with the immunoSEQ hsTCRbeta Kit using multiplexed V and J gene primers in two PCR steps. Pooled libraries, together with positive and negative controls, were sequenced on an Illumina MiSeq with a 100-cycle paired-end protocol. In the source study's methods: The immunoSEQ vendor processed the raw data into normalized, annotated TCR beta repertoire reports. Richness was counted as unique clones by nucleotide sequence, and total richness was extrapolated with the iChao1 and Efron-Thisted estimators. Paired lesions were characterized and compared using Pielou's evenness, Simpson's index, top-ten clone proportional abundance, and the Morisita overlap index. In TCRdb, the immuneACCESS table is reduced to in-frame sequences with V and J assigned. These tables do not hold every clone; where another copy was compared, an unresolved V gene accounts for under half, and the others remain unexplained. V and J calls and clone size are given by that table; D and trimming were obtained from the DNA. The sample data list 4,700 or so clones, and under 90% of these were observed just once. The ten largest clonotypes hold 9.2% of the sample.

Specimen: tumor tissue from a brain metastasis. Per the publication, the cell subset or site label means: paired resected brain metastasis. This sequence uses TRBV4-3 and TRBJ1-2; TRBD1 is perhaps the D gene, given 5 matching bases. The receptor comes from a woman between 50 and 59 years old with non-small cell lung cancer that had spread to the brain. The nucleotide sequence reads TGCGCCAGCAGCCAAGATAAGACAGCACACTTCTATGGCTACACCTTC. This gives the protein CASSQDKTAHFYGYTF.